Listed here are 20 T cell receptor beta chains from one sample, sequenced in a study of identical twins. TCRdb recomputed calls from the 5' RACE reads with MiXCR, one row per CDR3 protein. This table has 100,000 to 110,000 distinct CDR3 sequences, less than 6.5% appearing once. The sequencing input was memory T cells sorted from blood. These receptors were taken from a woman between 45 and 60 years old in good health.

This clonotype was found many times. This chain links TRBV6-1 with TRBJ1-2, with D maybe TRBD1 (6 bases). CDR3 size: 13 residues. Per the germline V gene, CDR1 is MNHNS and CDR2 is SASEGT. Between the trimmed V and J ends, which lost 10 bases and 5 bases, there was a span of 17 bases. The CDR3 here is CATAPYREYGYTF. In DNA, the CDR3 is TGTGCCACCGCCCCCTACAGGGAATATGGCTACACCTTC.

This clonotype was recorded a few times. The CDR3 sequence is CASSLLGAEQYV. The CDR3 nucleotides are TGTGCCAGCAGCCTACTGGGCGCCGAGCAGTACGTC. The J gene is TRBJ2-7, the V gene TRBV28; D gene uncertain. Germline V gene sequence: CDR1 MDHEN, CDR2 SYDVKM. The CDR3 totals 12 residues. V was shortened by 6 bases and J by 6 bases, with 12 bases between the two germline ends.

V is TRBV5-8 and J is TRBJ2-1; a weak D match, TRBD2 (6 bases). Germline CDR1 SGHTS, CDR2 YDEGEE. V gave up 4 bases and J gave up 5 bases, with 22 bases separating them. The CDR3 has 17 residues. Here the CDR3 DNA reads TGTGCCAGCAGCCCGGGGGTGAAGCCCGGAACCCACAATGAGCAGTTCTTC. It codes for CASSPGVKPGTHNEQFF.

The chain has TRBV6-1 and TRBJ1-5; no clear D. Germline V lookup: CDR1 MNHNS, CDR2 SASEGT. The CDR3 length is 15 residues. The V gene lost 2 bases and the J gene lost 3 bases, with 11 bases spanning the gap. The CDR3 bases are TGTGCCAGCAGTGAACGGTCGGGGTACAATCAGCCCCAGCATTTT. Its protein is CASSERSGYNQPQHF.

This clonotype was counted only a few times. This sequence joins TRBV11-2 and TRBJ1-2, with D perhaps TRBD1 (5 bases). Per the germline V gene, CDR1 is SGHAT and CDR2 is FQNNGV. This CDR3 contains 15 residues. The ends were cut back, 5 bases at V and 0 bases at J, with 13 bases in the middle. The CDR3 DNA reads as TGTGCCAGCAGCCTTATCCGACAGTCTAACTATGGCTACACCTTC. Translation gives CASSLIRQSNYGYTF.

This clonotype was seen a handful of times. The chain is built from TRBV20-1 and TRBJ2-5; D is undetermined. CDR3 length: 12 residues. The germline gives CDR1 DFQATT, CDR2 SNEGSKA (reference sequence). Trimming removed 6 bases at V and 5 bases at J, with 13 bases between. CDR3 bases: TGCAGTGCCCACGACCTGGGGGAGACCCAGTACTTC. This gives the protein CSAHDLGETQYF.

In this sample, this clonotype turned up many times. J is TRBJ1-1 and V is TRBV5-6; tentative D call: TRBD1 (6 bases). This CDR3 has 14 amino acids. Per the germline V gene, CDR1 is SGHDT and CDR2 is YYEEEE. Trimming cost V 5 bases and J 3 bases, with 14 bases left between them. The CDR3 DNA is TGTGCCAGCAGAACCCTGACAGGCTACACTGAAGCTTTCTTT. This translates into CASRTLTGYTEAFF.

The table lists this clonotype with many counts. This rearrangement joins TRBV4-2 to TRBJ2-2; no definite D call. V lost 1 base, J lost 0 bases, and 3 bases lay in between. This CDR3 spans 14 amino acids. Germline loops: CDR1 LGHNA, CDR2 YNFKEQ. The CDR3, as DNA: TGTGCCAGCAGCCAAGTCACGAACACCGGGGAGCTGTTTTTT. Translating it yields CASSQVTNTGELFF.

Note on this clonotype: Lacking the conserved final phenylalanine or tryptophan, this CDR3 likely reflects a read error. The rearrangement uses TRBV5-6 and TRBJ2-7; D may be TRBD2 (6 bases). The CDR3 has 14 residues. CDR1 and CDR2 from the germline V gene are SGHDT and YYEEEE. V shed 4 bases and J shed 6 bases, with 17 bases lying between them. CDR3 nucleotide sequence: TGTGCCAGCAGCGAGACGGGACTTGCAGCCGAGCAGTACTTA. Translating it yields CASSETGLAAEQYL.

Turning to this clonotype: With a much larger clone just one base away, this may be a read error. This sequence joins TRBV5-1 and TRBJ2-5; D uncertain. The germline gives CDR1 SGHRS, CDR2 YFSETQ. Trimming left V 3 bases short and J 4 bases short, with 10 bases between. The CDR3 totals 13 residues. The CDR3 loop reads CASSSEQIETQYF. The CDR3 DNA is TGCGCCAGCAGCTCTGAGCAGATAGAGACCCAGTACTTC.

This clonotype was detected many times. The gene calls are TRBV6-6 and TRBJ2-3; D might be TRBD2 (6 bases). This CDR3 spans 13 amino acids. In germline, CDR1 is MNHNY, CDR2 SVGAGI (reference sequence). The ends were cut back, 6 bases at V and 6 bases at J, with 13 bases in the middle. CDR3: CASRDSSEDTQYF. DNA for the CDR3: TGTGCCAGCAGGGATTCTAGCGAGGATACGCAGTATTTT.

There are a few counts of this clonotype. The chain combines TRBV5-4 with TRBJ2-3; 7 positions match TRBD1. V lost 3 bases, J lost 2 bases, and 9 bases stayed unmatched. This CDR3 has 16 amino acids. The germline CDR1 and CDR2 sequences are SGHNT and YYREEE (reference sequence). CDR3 in amino acids: CASSSKQGRYTDTQYF. The CDR3 coding sequence is TGTGCCAGCAGCTCTAAACAGGGGCGCTACACAGATACGCAGTATTTT.

Many counts were recorded for this clonotype. The chain uses TRBV3-1 and TRBJ2-7; 8 bases match TRBD2. This CDR3 has 16 amino acids. V trimming: 0 bases; J trimming: 2 bases; junction bases outside the gene matches: 6. CDR1 is LGHDT and CDR2 is YNNKEL in the germline V gene (reference sequence). CDR3 coding DNA: TGTGCCAGCAGCCAAGATCGCCCGGGAGGGCCCTACGAGCAGTACTTC. Translating gives CASSQDRPGGPYEQYF.

This clonotype was detected ten times or more. The rearrangement joins TRBV15 to TRBJ2-1, with TRBD2 identical over 9 bases. V gave up 2 bases and J gave up 5 bases; unmatched junction bases: 7. Germline-derived CDR1 and CDR2 are LNHNV and YYDKDF (reference sequence). The CDR3 has 16 residues. CDR3 sequence reads: CATSRPQLAGHNEQFF. CDR3 sequence (DNA): TGTGCCACCAGCAGACCTCAACTAGCGGGCCACAATGAGCAGTTCTTC.

The sample holds many counts of this clonotype. This rearrangement joins TRBV14 to TRBJ2-1; 11 nucleotides align to TRBD2. The V and J ends lost 4 bases and 6 bases, in that order; junction bases with no gene match: 5. This CDR3 contains 15 residues. Germline values: CDR1 SGHDN, CDR2 FVKESK. CDR3 DNA sequence: TGTGCCAGCAGCCTTGATAGCGGGAGGGGCAATGAGCAGTTCTTC. Its protein is CASSLDSGRGNEQFF.

This clonotype has more than one count but fewer than ten. The chain combines TRBV5-1 with TRBJ2-1; D could derive from TRBD1 or TRBD2 (5 bases each). CDR1 is SGHRS and CDR2 is YFSETQ in the germline V gene. Deletions cut 0 bases from V and 12 bases from J, with 16 bases between. This CDR3 contains 14 residues. The CDR3 sequence: CASSLVGQPGRQFF. In nucleotides, the CDR3 is TGCGCCAGCAGCTTGGTTGGCCAACCGGGGCGGCAGTTCTTC.

Notes on this clonotype: One base away lies a much larger clone, so this may be a sequencing read error. The chain joins TRBV6-1 to TRBJ2-1; perhaps TRBD2 as D (6 bases). CDR1 is MNHNS, CDR2 SASEGT, per germline. This CDR3 is 14 amino acids long. CDR3 DNA sequence: TGTGCCAGCAGTGACAGAATGGACTACAATGAGAAGTTCTTC. Amino acid sequence: CASSDRMDYNEKFF.

A few counts support this clonotype. The rearrangement links TRBV6-6 to TRBJ2-7; D gene uncertain. The ends were cut back, 2 bases at V and 5 bases at J, with 4 bases in the middle. In germline, CDR1 is MNHNY, CDR2 SVGAGI (reference sequence). CDR3 size: 11 residues. Here the CDR3 reads CASSYLDEQYF. In DNA, the CDR3 is TGTGCCAGCAGTTACCTGGACGAGCAGTACTTC.

This clonotype showed up many times. V usage is TRBV30 and J usage is TRBJ1-3; D gene ambiguous. With 4 bases removed from V and 9 bases from J, the gap between germline ends came to 7 bases. Germline assignment: CDR1 GTSNPN and CDR2 SVGIG (reference sequence). The CDR3 totals 10 residues. The CDR3 nucleotides are TGTGCCTGGATGGAGGGCACCATATATTTT. Protein sequence: CAWMEGTIYF.

This clonotype has ten or more counts. This chain links TRBV4-2 with TRBJ2-2, with D possibly matching TRBD2 (5 bases). CDR1 and CDR2 (germline): LGHNA, YNFKEQ. V was clipped by 3 bases and J by 3 bases, with 11 bases between them. CDR3 length equals 15 residues. The CDR3 loop reads CASSHPGSDTGELFF. In DNA form, the CDR3 reads TGTGCCAGCAGCCACCCGGGATCCGACACCGGGGAGCTGTTTTTT.